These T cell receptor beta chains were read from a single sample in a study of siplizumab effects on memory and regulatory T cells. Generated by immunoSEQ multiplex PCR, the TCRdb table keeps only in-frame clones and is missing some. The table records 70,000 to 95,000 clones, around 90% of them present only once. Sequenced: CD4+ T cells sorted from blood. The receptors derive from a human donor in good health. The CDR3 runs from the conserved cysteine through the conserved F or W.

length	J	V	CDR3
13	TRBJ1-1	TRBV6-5	CASSYVMNTEAFF
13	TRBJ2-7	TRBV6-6	CASSWTVSGEQYF
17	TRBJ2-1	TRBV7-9	CASSPKPGLAVYNEQFF
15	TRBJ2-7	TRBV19	CASSIAGSGSYEQYF
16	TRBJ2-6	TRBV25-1	CASSGGRFSGANVLTF
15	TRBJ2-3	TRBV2	CASSEPTGWTDTQYF
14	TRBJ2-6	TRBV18	CASSPPNGANVLTF
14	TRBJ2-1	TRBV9	CASSVGTNHNEQFF
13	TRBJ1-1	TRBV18	CASSPQGNTEAFF
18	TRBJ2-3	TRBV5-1	CASSLGLTSGSVTDTQYF
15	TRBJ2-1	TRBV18	CASSPLSISYNEQFF
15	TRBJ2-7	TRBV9	CASSPGLASYGEQYF
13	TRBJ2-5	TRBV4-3	CASSQDRRETQYF
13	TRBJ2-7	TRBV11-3	CASSFREGYEQYF
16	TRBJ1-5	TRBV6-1	CASSKAGTGGNQPQHF
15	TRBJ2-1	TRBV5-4	CASSREGSSYNEQFF
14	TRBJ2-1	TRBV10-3	CAIRLADNRNEQFF
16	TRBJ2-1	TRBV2	CASTLGLAGGQGEQFF
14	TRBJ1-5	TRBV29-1	CSVGDRVGNQPQHF
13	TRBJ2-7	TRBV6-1	CASKERGAYEQYF
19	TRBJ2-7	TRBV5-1	CASSFLGHTMREGRVEQYF
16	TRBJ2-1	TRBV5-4	CASSPGSRTSGSEQFF
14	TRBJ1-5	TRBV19	CASSQQGPHQPQHF
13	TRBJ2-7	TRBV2	CASRDDYSYEQYF
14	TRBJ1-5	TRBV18	CASSLRDSNQPQHF
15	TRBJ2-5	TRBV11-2	CASSPGLAGGETQYF
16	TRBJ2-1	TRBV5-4	CASSLGPGVSDNEQFF
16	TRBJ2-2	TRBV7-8	CASIQTQRSTTGELFF
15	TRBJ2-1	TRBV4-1	CASSQPTSGAVEQFF